Each of the 10 T cell receptor beta chains below was sequenced from the same sample in a study of T cells in Graves' hyperthyroidism and ophthalmopathy. Amplified TCR beta CDR3 regions derived from RNA transcripts. Carried out on the TCR CDR3, a first-round RT-PCR used the HTBI primer set. Each CDR3 protein is one row after TCRdb ran MiXCR on the multiplex PCR reads. The repertoire has around 530,000 distinct CDR3 sequences, over 15% of them found once; the top ten carry roughly a sixth. The material sequenced was blood. Receptor source: a woman aged 18-35 years with Graves' ophthalmopathy.

This clonotype was recorded at least ten times. V and J are TRBV29-1 and TRBJ2-6; 7 bases are a match to TRBD1. Trimming cost V 6 bases and J 0 bases; bases outside gene matches: 8. The CDR3 runs 16 residues. CDR1 is SQVTM and CDR2 is ANQGSEA in the germline V gene. The CDR3 nucleotides read TGCAGCGTAGGGGACAGAACTGGCTCTGGGGCCAACGTCCTGACTTTC. This codes for CSVGDRTGSGANVLTF. Variable domain in full (rest from reference TRBV29-1 and TRBJ2-6): SAVISQKPSRDICQRGTSLTIQCQVDSQVTMMFWYRQQPGQSLTLIATANQGSEATYESGFVIDKFPISRPNLTFSTLTVSNMSPEDSSIYLCSVGDRTGSGANVLTFGAGSRLTVL.

In the case of this clonotype: An end of the junction differs from the germline gene, which may be a read error. The rearrangement joins TRBV12-3 or TRBV12-4 to TRBJ1-1; perhaps TRBD1 as D (5 bases). This CDR3 region has 13 residues. The CDR3 is CANSSGGWGEAFF. The CDR3 DNA reads as TGTGCCAACAGTTCGGGGGGATGGGGTGAAGCTTTCTTT.

The chain joins TRBV15 to TRBJ1-6, with D hard to call. The CDR3 loop spans 14 amino acids. In germline, CDR1 is LNHNV, CDR2 YYDKDF (reference sequence). V was cut by 0 bases and J by 10 bases, with 10 bases left in between. The CDR3 spells CATSREPWISPLHF. The DNA for the CDR3 is TGTGCCACCAGCAGAGAACCCTGGATATCACCCCTCCACTTT.

This clonotype was seen ten or more times. V usage is TRBV7-8 and J usage is TRBJ2-1; 7 bases agree with TRBD1. CDR1 and CDR2 from the germline V gene are SGHVS and FQNEAQ. V was clipped by 5 bases and J by 3 bases; unmatched bases: 10. This CDR3 has 16 amino acids. The CDR3 DNA reads TGTGCCAGCAGCGACGGGACGGGACAGTTCTACAATGAGCAGTTCTTC. Protein sequence: CASSDGTGQFYNEQFF.

A note on this clonotype: Sequence at one end of the junction differs from germline and may be a read error. The chain recombines TRBV28 with TRBJ2-7; 8 bases align to TRBD1. CDR1 and CDR2 from the germline V gene are MDHEN and SYDVKM. This CDR3 spans 17 amino acids. The CDR3 DNA sequence: TGCGCCAGCAGCCTCAATTCGGAGGACAGGGTAACCTACGAGCAGTACTTC. It encodes CASSLNSEDRVTYEQYF.

This clonotype has a handful of counts. The gene calls are TRBV7-6 and TRBJ2-3; TRBD2 agrees at 11 bases. V lost 0 bases, J lost 5 bases, and 10 bases stayed unmatched. The CDR3 contains 18 residues. Looked up from germline, CDR1 is SGHVS and CDR2 is FNYEAQ. The CDR3 DNA sequence: TGTGCCAGCAGCTTAGCCCCACCGACTAGCGGGGCGGGAGATACGCAGTATTTT. It translates to CASSLAPPTSGAGDTQYF.

This chain connects TRBV19 to TRBJ2-7, with 10 bases fitting TRBD1. The CDR3 is made up of 14 amino acids. J was trimmed by 5 bases and V by 3 bases; bases with no gene match: 4. Germline V gene sequence: CDR1 LNHDA, CDR2 SQIVND (reference sequence). The CDR3 DNA reads TGTGCCAGTAGTATCGGGACAGGGGAGCACGAGCAGTACTTC. This encodes CASSIGTGEHEQYF.

The V call is TRBV29-1, the J call TRBJ2-2; D gene ambiguous. This CDR3 has 14 residues. V was trimmed by 2 bases and J by 4 bases, leaving 11 bases between them. In germline, CDR1 is SQVTM, CDR2 ANQGSEA. This chain's CDR3 is CSVERLMTTGELFF. The CDR3 DNA is TGCAGCGTTGAACGGCTTATGACCACCGGGGAGCTGTTTTTT.

This clonotype was counted at least ten times. This chain joins TRBV18 and TRBJ2-7; TRBD1 is a possible D gene (6 bases). From germline, CDR1 is KGHSH and CDR2 LQKENI. V was pared by 2 bases and J by 0 bases, with 11 bases between. CDR3 length equals 15 residues. The CDR3 DNA is TGTGCCAGCTCACCAGGGCAGGGGACCTCCTACGAGCAGTACTTC. Its protein product is CASSPGQGTSYEQYF.

This clonotype was seen more than once but under ten times. V gene TRBV20-1 combines with J gene TRBJ1-5, with a weak D call TRBD1 (5 bases). Looked up from germline, CDR1 is DFQATT and CDR2 is SNEGSKA (reference sequence). This CDR3 spans 18 amino acids. V lost 0 bases and J 2 bases, leaving 20 bases between the germline ends. The DNA for the CDR3 is TGCAGTGCTAGAGATAAGGGGTATCGGATATTCCGCAATCAGCCCCAGCATTTT. Its translation is CSARDKGYRIFRNQPQHF.